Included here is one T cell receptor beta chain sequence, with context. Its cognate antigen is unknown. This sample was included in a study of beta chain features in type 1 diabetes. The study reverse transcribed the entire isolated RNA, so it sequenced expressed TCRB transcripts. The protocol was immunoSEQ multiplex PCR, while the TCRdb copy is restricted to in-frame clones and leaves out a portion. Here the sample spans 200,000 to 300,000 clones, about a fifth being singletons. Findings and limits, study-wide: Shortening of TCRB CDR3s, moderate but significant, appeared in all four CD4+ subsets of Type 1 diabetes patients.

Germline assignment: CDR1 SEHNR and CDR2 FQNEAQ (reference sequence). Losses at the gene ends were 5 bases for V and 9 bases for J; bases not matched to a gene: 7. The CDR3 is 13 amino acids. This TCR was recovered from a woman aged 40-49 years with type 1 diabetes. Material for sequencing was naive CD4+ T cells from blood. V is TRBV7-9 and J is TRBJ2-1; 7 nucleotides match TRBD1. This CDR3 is CASSSTGVGEQFF. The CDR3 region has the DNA TGTGCCAGCAGCAGCACAGGGGTCGGTGAGCAGTTCTTC.